These 18 T cell receptor beta chains originate from one sample sequenced in a study of T cells in Graves' hyperthyroidism and ophthalmopathy. What was amplified from RNA transcripts were TCR beta CDR3 regions. Primed by the HTBI set, a first-round RT-PCR was run on the TCR CDR3. TCRdb reprocessed the multiplex PCR reads with MiXCR, giving one entry per CDR3 protein. The sample lists some 380,000 distinct CDR3 sequences, about 14% occurring once. Specimen: blood. The receptors come from a man in his thirties or forties with Graves' hyperthyroidism that later progressed to Graves' ophthalmopathy.

This rearrangement joins TRBV18 to TRBJ2-2; a weak D match, TRBD2 (6 bases). Per germline, CDR1 KGHSH and CDR2 LQKENI. Trimming stripped 4 bases from V and 2 bases from J, with 14 bases between. This CDR3 has 16 amino acids. The CDR3 spells CASSQTGLSNTGELFF. The CDR3 bases are TGTGCCAGCTCACAAACGGGACTCTCTAACACCGGGGAGCTGTTTTTT.

The sample holds a few counts of this clonotype. The chain is built from TRBV5-4 and TRBJ2-4; 7 nucleotides agree with TRBD2. In germline, CDR1 is SGHNT, CDR2 YYREEE (reference sequence). This CDR3 region has 13 residues. V shed 4 bases, J shed 7 bases, and the junction held 5 bases outside the gene matches. The CDR3 region has the DNA TGTGCCAGCAGCCCCCACGGGGGGAACATTCAGTACTTC. This gives the protein CASSPHGGNIQYF.

This clonotype was counted only a few times. Written as DNA, the CDR3 is TGCAGTGCTAAAGATGGGGGCAATCGAAATTCACCCCTCCACTTT. This translates into CSAKDGGNRNSPLHF. V usage is TRBV20-1 and J usage is TRBJ1-6, with D perhaps TRBD1 (6 bases). There are 15 residues in the CDR3. V lost 4 bases, J lost 7 bases, and 17 bases lay in between. Germline V gene sequence: CDR1 DFQATT, CDR2 SNEGSKA (reference sequence).

This clonotype was seen repeatedly, ten times or more. The chain joins TRBV27 to TRBJ1-5; 11 nucleotides line up with TRBD1. The CDR3 runs to 17 residues. Trimming took 6 bases from V and 7 from J; bases not matched to a gene: 14. Germline V lookup: CDR1 MNHEY, CDR2 SMNVEV (reference sequence). In nucleotides, the CDR3 is TGTGCCAGCAGCTTCGCCGGGACAGGGGGGGTGAGGCAGCCCCAGCATTTT. This sequence encodes CASSFAGTGGVRQPQHF.

As regards this clonotype: A much larger clone is a single base away; this may be a read error. The J gene is TRBJ1-5, the V gene TRBV20-1, with TRBD1 as a possible D gene (6 bases). The tail of the sequence fits TRBJ2-3 better, so the J call may be wrong. CDR1 and CDR2 (germline): DFQATT, SNEGSKA (reference sequence). CDR3 size: 13 residues. The chain's CDR3 is CSAIQGPNQPQYF. Here the CDR3 DNA reads TGCAGTGCCATACAGGGCCCCAATCAGCCCCAGTATTTT.

This clonotype came up a few times. This sequence joins TRBV24-1 and TRBJ2-3; D gene ambiguous. Trimming cost V 4 bases and J 2 bases, with 12 bases left between them. Germline V gives CDR1 KGHDR, CDR2 SFDVKD. CDR3 length equals 15 residues. The CDR3 nucleotides read TGTGCCACCAGTGACGTCGGACGGACCACAGATACGCAGTATTTT. Protein product: CATSDVGRTTDTQYF.

This clonotype turned up a few times. V usage is TRBV4-1 and J usage is TRBJ2-1; tentative D call: TRBD1 (6 bases). The CDR3 loop spans 17 amino acids. Trimming shortened V by 1 base and J by 6 bases, and 19 bases separated the two germline ends. Germline V gene data show CDR1 as MGHRA and CDR2 as YSYEKL. CDR3 bases: TGCGCCAGCAGCCAAGGAGCACAGGGTGGGCCCCTCAATGAGCAGTTCTTC. Protein: CASSQGAQGGPLNEQFF.

This clonotype was observed a handful of times. The rearrangement joins TRBV6-5 to TRBJ1-5; possible D gene TRBD1, 5 bases. The V end was cut by 4 bases, the J end by 3 bases, with 16 bases between. CDR1 MNHEY and CDR2 SVGAGI come from the germline V gene. The CDR3 runs to 16 residues. As DNA, the CDR3 is TGTGCCAGCAGTTTCATATACAGGAGCCTCAATCAGCCCCAGCATTTT. Translated, it gives CASSFIYRSLNQPQHF.

CDR3 loop: CASSLSTTGQPQHF. Written as DNA, the CDR3 is TGTGCCAGCAGCTTGAGTACAACGGGGCAGCCCCAGCATTTT. This rearrangement joins TRBV5-5 to TRBJ1-5; D gene ambiguous. CDR3 length: 14 residues. Trimming pared 1 base from V and 7 bases from J, leaving 12 bases between. The germline V gene encodes CDR1 SGHKS and CDR2 YYEKEE (reference sequence).

A word on this clonotype: A much larger clonotype is one base distant, so this may be a read error. Given the absence of the conserved phenylalanine or tryptophan at the CDR3 end, a read error is likely. CDR3 DNA: TGTGCTAGTGGTCGCCCCATAGGGGAAAACTATGGCTACACCCTC. Translated: CASGRPIGENYGYTL. The rearrangement uses TRBV12-5 and TRBJ1-2; D may be TRBD1 (5 bases). Trimming removed 5 bases at V and 2 bases at J, with 15 bases between. CDR1 LGHNT and CDR2 FRNRAP come from the germline V gene. The CDR3 contains 15 residues.

CDR3 sequence: CASRHGTEPLTF. The DNA of the CDR3 is TGTGCCAGCAGACACGGGACAGAGCCTTTAACCTTC. The rearrangement links TRBV6-1 to TRBJ1-2; TRBD1 aligns across 7 bases. This CDR3 has 12 residues. Germline V gene data show CDR1 as MNHNS and CDR2 as SASEGT. J was trimmed by 14 bases and V by 6 bases; bases with no gene match: 12.

The chain uses TRBV18 and TRBJ1-4; no definite D call. CDR1 is KGHSH and CDR2 is LQKENI in the germline V gene. There are 15 residues in the CDR3. V was trimmed by 3 bases and J by 4 bases, leaving 12 bases between them. The CDR3 is CASSPSDGVNEKLFF. CDR3 sequence (DNA): TGTGCCAGCTCACCTTCGGACGGTGTTAATGAAAAACTGTTTTTT.

The CDR3 spells CASSEHGNTEAFF. DNA of the CDR3: TGCGCCAGCAGCGAACACGGGAACACTGAAGCTTTCTTT. V usage is TRBV4-1 and J usage is TRBJ1-1; D gene ambiguous. Trimming left V 5 bases short and J 1 base short, with 8 bases between. This CDR3 is 13 amino acids long. Germline CDR1 MGHRA, CDR2 YSYEKL.

The V call is TRBV18, the J call TRBJ2-1; maybe TRBD2 (6 bases). Germline V gives CDR1 KGHSH, CDR2 LQKENI. V was trimmed by 3 bases and J by 0 bases, leaving 9 bases between them. There are 15 residues in the CDR3. The CDR3 DNA is TGTGCCAGCTCACCGGGTAGCGGCTCCTACAATGAGCAGTTCTTC. Amino acids: CASSPGSGSYNEQFF. The variable domain in full, completed from reference TRBV18 and TRBJ2-1, reads NAGVMQNPRHLVRRRGQEARLRCSPMKGHSHVYWYRQLPEEGLKFMVYLQKENIIDESGMPKERFSAEFPKEGPSILRIQQVVRGDSAAYFCASSPGSGSYNEQFFGPGTRLTVL.

This clonotype was observed at least ten times. The V call is TRBV5-6, the J call TRBJ1-1; the match to TRBD1 covers 10 bases. Per germline, CDR1 SGHDT and CDR2 YYEEEE. The CDR3 extends over 17 amino acids. V gave up 0 bases and J gave up 4 bases; unmatched junction bases: 9. CDR3 region: CASSLVVTGGLGTEAFF. CDR3 DNA sequence: TGTGCCAGCAGCTTGGTGGTGACAGGGGGCTTAGGCACTGAAGCTTTCTTT.

The table lists this clonotype with a few counts. V and J are TRBV2 and TRBJ2-7; maybe TRBD1 (6 bases). The CDR3 covers 13 residues. Trimming removed 8 bases at V and 3 bases at J, with 14 bases between. The germline gives CDR1 SNHLY, CDR2 FYNNEI. CDR3 residues: CASEKGDNYEQYF. The CDR3 coding sequence is TGTGCCAGCGAGAAGGGGGATAACTACGAGCAGTACTTC.

This clonotype appeared a few times. The chain recombines TRBV29-1 with TRBJ1-2, with unresolved D. Per germline, CDR1 SQVTM and CDR2 ANQGSEA. Trimming took off 4 bases at V and 2 bases at J, with 5 bases between the two ends. The CDR3 loop spans 11 amino acids. CDR3 protein: CSVGMNYGYTF. CDR3 bases: TGCAGCGTTGGCATGAACTATGGCTACACCTTC. The full variable domain, rest sourced from reference TRBV29-1 and TRBJ1-2, is SAVISQKPSRDICQRGTSLTIQCQVDSQVTMMFWYRQQPGQSLTLIATANQGSEATYESGFVIDKFPISRPNLTFSTLTVSNMSPEDSSIYLCSVGMNYGYTFGSGTRLTVV.

This clonotype was seen many times. V gene TRBV28 combines with J gene TRBJ2-7; tentatively, D is TRBD1 (5 bases). This CDR3 has 11 residues. Germline CDR1 reads MDHEN; CDR2 reads SYDVKM. V gave up 4 bases and J gave up 7 bases, with 8 bases separating them. The CDR3 protein is CASSSGWEQYF. CDR3 sequence (DNA): TGTGCCAGCAGTTCAGGGTGGGAGCAGTACTTC.